The 29 T cell receptor beta chains reported below all come from one sample, sequenced in a study of shared clonotypes between healthy human individuals. Measured with immunoSEQ multiplex PCR; TCRdb has only the in-frame clones, and not every one. There are around 480,000 clones in the sample; roughly 79% occur only once, and about an eighth lies in the top ten. Source material: PBMCs. These receptor sequences come from a woman in her forties in good health. Some clones in this sample may be carry-over from other donors' samples.

The V and J genes are TRBV5-4 and TRBJ2-1; 8 bases line up with TRBD1. Germline loops: CDR1 SGHNT, CDR2 YYREEE (reference sequence). The V segment lost 2 bases and the J segment 4 bases; nucleotides outside the gene matches: 5. The CDR3 sequence is 15 residues long. In nucleotides, the CDR3 is TGTGCCAGCAGCTTCCTGGACAGGGATTACAATGAGCAGTTCTTC. Protein sequence: CASSFLDRDYNEQFF.

As for this clone: At one of its ends the junction is not consistent with the germline gene, which may arise from a read error. The chain recombines TRBV18 with TRBJ2-7; no reliable D call. The CDR3 spans 15 residues. The germline CDR1 and CDR2 sequences are KGHSH and LQKENI. For the CDR3, the DNA is TGTGCCAGCTCACCACCGGTTACTGAGTTGGCTGGGCATACCTTC. Its protein product is CASSPPVTELAGHTF.

The chain has TRBV2 and TRBJ2-1; weak D call: TRBD1 (6 bases). Trimming removed 4 bases from V and 10 bases from J, with 14 bases in between. This CDR3 is built from 13 residues. Germline lookup yields CDR1 SNHLY and CDR2 FYNNEI. In nucleotides, the CDR3 is TGTGCCAGCAGTGGGGGGCGGGTGTGGGAGCAGTTCTTC. Its translation is CASSGGRVWEQFF.

The CDR3 is CASSVVLWGPHCYEQYF. The CDR3 nucleotides are TGTGCCAGCAGCGTAGTTCTTTGGGGGCCCCACTGCTACGAGCAGTACTTC. This chain uses TRBV9 with TRBJ2-7; D perhaps matches TRBD1 (6 bases). Germline values: CDR1 SGDLS, CDR2 YYNGEE. This CDR3 region has 17 residues. V lost 0 bases to trimming and J lost 3 bases, with 19 bases between them.

This chain uses TRBV30 with TRBJ2-5; weak D call: TRBD1 (6 bases). CDR1 is GTSNPN, CDR2 SVGIG, per germline (reference sequence). The CDR3 runs to 15 residues. Trimming removed 2 bases at V and 5 bases at J, with 18 bases between. The CDR3, as DNA: TGTGCCTGGAGTAGATTTCAGGGGCGAATGGAGACCCAGTACTTC. Its protein product is CAWSRFQGRMETQYF.

The chain combines TRBV5-1 with TRBJ2-2, with a tentative D call TRBD1 (5 bases). Trimming pared 1 base from V and 6 bases from J, leaving 13 bases between. Per germline, CDR1 SGHRS and CDR2 YFSETQ. The CDR3 sequence is 15 residues long. The CDR3 DNA reads as TGCGCCAGCAGCTTGCAAGCAGACAGCCCCGGGGAGCTGTTTTTT. Translating it yields CASSLQADSPGELFF.

This chain uses TRBV11-2 with TRBJ2-1, with D perhaps given as TRBD1 or TRBD2 (5 bases each). The CDR3 has 15 amino acids. The germline CDR1 and CDR2 sequences are SGHAT and FQNNGV. V was cut by 5 bases and J by 4 bases, with 15 bases left in between. The DNA for the CDR3 is TGTGCCAGCAGCCATGCCGGGGCAGATTACAATGAGCAGTTCTTC. It encodes CASSHAGADYNEQFF. Filled out from reference TRBV11-2 and TRBJ2-1, the complete variable domain reads EAGVAQSPRYKIIEKRQSVAFWCNPISGHATLYWYQQILGQGPKLLIQFQNNGVVDDSQLPKDRFSAERLKGVDSTLKIQPAKLEDSAVYLCASSHAGADYNEQFFGPGTRLTVL.

This clone was counted only a few times. The chain carries TRBV7-9 and TRBJ1-1; 9 bases agree with TRBD1. The V gene's germline CDR1 is SEHNR and CDR2 FQNEAQ (reference sequence). The CDR3 spans 16 residues. The trim removed 5 bases at V and 11 bases at J, leaving 18 bases unmatched. For the CDR3, the DNA is TGTGCCAGCAGCCTACTCGGACAGGGGAGCGACCTGAATGCTTTCTTT. This encodes CASSLLGQGSDLNAFF.

The V and J genes are TRBV6-4 and TRBJ2-1, with D perhaps matching TRBD2 (6 bases). Germline V CDR1 and CDR2: MRHNA, SNTAGT. Trimming took 2 bases from V and 4 from J, leaving 9 bases between them. The CDR3 sequence is 14 residues long. The CDR3 DNA is TGTGCCAGCAGTGACGAGGCGGGATACAATGAGCAGTTCTTC. It yields the protein CASSDEAGYNEQFF.

V is TRBV9 and J is TRBJ2-1, with D possibly being TRBD1 or TRBD2 (5 bases each). CDR1 is SGDLS and CDR2 is YYNGEE in the germline V gene. V was trimmed by 4 bases and J by 9 bases, leaving 17 bases between them. The CDR3 is made up of 14 amino acids. The CDR3 DNA reads TGTGCCAGCAGCCCCTGGACACGAGGGAGTGAGCAGTTCTTC. Translating gives CASSPWTRGSEQFF.

The genes are TRBV19 and TRBJ2-1, with TRBD2 matching 12 bases. Trimming took 4 bases from V and 2 from J; bases not matched to a gene: 15. CDR3 length: 20 amino acids. Germline-derived CDR1 and CDR2 are LNHDA and SQIVND (reference sequence). The CDR3 loop reads CASSTQTGTSGPVPYNEQFF. In DNA form, the CDR3 reads TGTGCCAGTAGTACACAAACCGGGACTAGCGGGCCCGTACCCTACAATGAGCAGTTCTTC.

This chain connects TRBV25-1 to TRBJ1-1; 8 nucleotides match TRBD1. The V gene's germline CDR1 is MGHDK and CDR2 SYGVNS. There are 14 residues in the CDR3. V lost 7 bases and J lost 4; bases outside the gene matches: 8. The CDR3 bases are TGTGCCAGCATTTACGGACAGGGAATCACTGAAGCTTTCTTT. Encoded protein: CASIYGQGITEAFF. The whole variable domain, filled in from reference TRBV25-1 and TRBJ1-1, reads EADIYQTPRYLVIGTGKKITLECSQTMGHDKMYWYQQDPGMELHLIHYSYGVNSTEKGDLSSESTVSRIRTEHFPLTLESARPSHTSQYLCASIYGQGITEAFFGQGTRLTVV.

A single count supports this clone. A much bigger clone sits one base away, suggesting this may be a read error. The chain links TRBV11-2 to TRBJ1-1; the D gene is possibly TRBD1 (5 bases). With 6 bases removed from V and 1 base from J, the gap between germline ends came to 6 bases. The CDR3 length is 12 residues. Germline V gene lookup returns CDR1 SGHAT and CDR2 FQNNGV. In nucleotides, the CDR3 is TGTGCCAGCAGGGGACGGAACACTGAAGCTTTCTTT. It yields the protein CASRGRNTEAFF.

Of note for this clone: The same CDR3 also results from other DNA sequences found in this sample. The chain uses TRBV30 and TRBJ1-1; 10 nucleotides align to TRBD1. J was trimmed by 5 bases and V by 1 base; bases with no gene match: 13. Germline assignment: CDR1 GTSNPN and CDR2 SVGIG (reference sequence). The CDR3 is 17 residues long. CDR3 protein: CAWSGGQGPRVGTEAFF. CDR3 in DNA: TGTGCCTGGAGTGGGGGACAGGGGCCCCGAGTGGGAACTGAAGCTTTCTTT.

The chain has TRBV11-2 and TRBJ2-7; TRBD2 might be the D (6 bases). Trimming cost V 5 bases and J 2 bases, with 19 bases left between them. The CDR3 loop spans 16 amino acids. Germline V gene lookup returns CDR1 SGHAT and CDR2 FQNNGV. The CDR3 region has the DNA TGTGCCAGCAGCGTCCGACTAGACCTAACCACCTACGAGCAGTACTTC. This gives the protein CASSVRLDLTTYEQYF.

The chain joins TRBV28 to TRBJ1-2, with D possibly TRBD1 on 5 matching bases. The germline gives CDR1 MDHEN, CDR2 SYDVKM. The CDR3 is 14 residues long. V was clipped by 1 base and J by 1 base, with 7 bases between them. DNA of the CDR3: TGTGCCAGCAGTTTATCACAGGATAACTATGGCTACACCTTC. As protein: CASSLSQDNYGYTF.

The chain couples TRBV6-1 to TRBJ2-7; D is unresolved. This CDR3 has 11 residues. Germline lookup yields CDR1 MNHNS and CDR2 SASEGT. Trimming stripped 8 bases from V and 1 base from J, with 6 bases between. The DNA for the CDR3 is TGTGCCAGCGCAGAGTCCTACGAGCAGTACTTC. This encodes CASAESYEQYF.

The chain has TRBV4-3 and TRBJ1-5; D unresolved. Trimming took 0 bases from V and 4 from J, leaving 7 bases between them. This CDR3 has 14 amino acids. Germline CDR1 and CDR2: LGHNA and YSLEER. The CDR3 reads CASSQDQANQPQHF. CDR3 in DNA: TGCGCCAGCAGCCAAGATCAGGCGAATCAGCCCCAGCATTTT.

The rearrangement links TRBV19 to TRBJ1-1, with TRBD1 matching 8 bases. The CDR3 has 15 amino acids. V shed 3 bases and J 4 bases; nucleotides not matched to a gene: 7. The germline CDR1 and CDR2 sequences are LNHDA and SQIVND (reference sequence). DNA of the CDR3: TGTGCCAGTAGTATCGGACAGGGAGGTAGCACTGAAGCTTTCTTT. This translates into CASSIGQGGSTEAFF.

The CDR3 coding sequence is TGTGCCAGCAGCTTAAGACAGGGCGGTGAGCAGTTCTTC. This encodes CASSLRQGGEQFF. The V gene is TRBV7-3, the J gene TRBJ2-1, with 7 nucleotides matching TRBD1. The CDR3 extends over 13 amino acids. Germline V gives CDR1 SGHTA, CDR2 FQGTGA. V shed 1 base, J shed 9 bases, and the junction held 3 bases outside the gene matches.

This rearrangement joins TRBV2 to TRBJ2-5; possibly TRBD2 for D (6 bases). With 3 bases removed from V and 5 bases from J, the gap between germline ends came to 10 bases. Per germline, CDR1 SNHLY and CDR2 FYNNEI. CDR3 length equals 13 residues. CDR3 loop: CASSDYRGETQYF. The CDR3, as DNA: TGTGCCAGCAGTGACTATCGGGGGGAGACCCAGTACTTC.

The V call is TRBV5-6, the J call TRBJ2-3; 8 bases map to TRBD2. Germline V CDR1 and CDR2: SGHDT, YYEEEE. The CDR3 covers 17 residues. V dropped 4 bases and J dropped 5; count of bases not matched to a gene: 15. The chain's CDR3 is CASSPWPGGRAEDTQYF. The CDR3 nucleotides are TGTGCCAGCAGCCCCTGGCCGGGGGGGAGGGCCGAAGATACGCAGTATTTT.

This chain's CDR3 is CSTAETGGSSYTF. The CDR3, as DNA: TGCAGCACCGCCGAGACAGGGGGATCGAGCTACACCTTC. The chain links TRBV29-1 to TRBJ1-2, with TRBD1 identical over 9 bases. This CDR3 contains 13 residues. The germline CDR1 and CDR2 sequences are SQVTM and ANQGSEA. V was pared by 8 bases and J by 9 bases, with 13 bases of the junction left unmatched.

This clone was seen a few times. The chain combines TRBV29-1 with TRBJ2-3, with 15 bases identical to TRBD2. V trimming: 3 bases; J trimming: 2 bases; junction bases outside the gene matches: 9. CDR1 SQVTM and CDR2 ANQGSEA come from the germline V gene. The CDR3 consists of 18 residues. This CDR3 reads CSVEGGTSGRSPTDTQYF. CDR3 bases: TGCAGCGTTGAGGGGGGGACTAGCGGGAGGTCCCCCACAGATACGCAGTATTTT.

V gene TRBV18 combines with J gene TRBJ1-4, with 8 bases matching TRBD1. V gave up 4 bases and J gave up 4 bases; unmatched junction bases: 2. CDR1 and CDR2 (germline): KGHSH, LQKENI. The CDR3 loop spans 14 amino acids. As DNA, the CDR3 is TGTGCCAGCTCACTTGACAGGGGTAATGAAAAACTGTTTTTT. Amino acid sequence: CASSLDRGNEKLFF.

The rearrangement links TRBV6-5 to TRBJ2-2; tentatively, D is TRBD1 (6 bases). Trimming took 4 bases from V and 6 from J, leaving 12 bases between them. This CDR3 spans 14 amino acids. CDR1 is MNHEY and CDR2 is SVGAGI in the germline V gene. The CDR3 DNA sequence: TGTGCCAGCAGTTCACAGGGAGAGGCCGGGGAGCTGTTTTTT. Encoded protein: CASSSQGEAGELFF.

V and J are TRBV5-4 and TRBJ2-5; a weak D match, TRBD1 (5 bases). The germline V gene encodes CDR1 SGHNT and CDR2 YYREEE (reference sequence). The CDR3 runs to 13 residues. V lost 5 bases and J lost 2, with 10 bases in between. The CDR3 nucleotides are TGTGCCAGCAGGACCACAGGACAAGAGACCCAGTACTTC. This gives the protein CASRTTGQETQYF.

There are many counts of this clone. J is TRBJ2-2 and V is TRBV18; 8 positions match TRBD1. After removal of 5 bases from V and 6 bases from J, the junction contained 5 bases not matched to a gene. This CDR3 spans 14 amino acids. The germline CDR1 and CDR2 sequences are KGHSH and LQKENI. The CDR3 sequence: CASSSDRVAGELFF. The CDR3 coding sequence is TGTGCCAGCTCATCGGACAGGGTGGCCGGGGAGCTGTTTTTT. The full variable domain, its missing parts supplied by reference TRBV18 and TRBJ2-2, is NAGVMQNPRHLVRRRGQEARLRCSPMKGHSHVYWYRQLPEEGLKFMVYLQKENIIDESGMPKERFSAEFPKEGPSILRIQQVVRGDSAAYFCASSSDRVAGELFFGEGSRLTVL.

The V call is TRBV27, the J call TRBJ2-7; D gene ambiguous. The V end was cut by 3 bases, the J end by 0 bases, with 9 bases between. This CDR3 contains 14 residues. Germline CDR1 reads MNHEY; CDR2 reads SMNVEV (reference sequence). CDR3 coding DNA: TGTGCCAGCAGTTTTGGACGGTCCTCCTACGAGCAGTACTTC. The encoded protein is CASSFGRSSYEQYF.